These 23 T cell receptor beta chains came from one sample sequenced in a study of shared clonotypes between healthy human individuals. Data came from immunoSEQ multiplex PCR; TCRdb stores just in-frame clones and leaves some out. The sample records a few hundred thousand clones, 79% being singletons. The sample comprised PBMCs. The receptors were sampled from a woman aged 40 to 55 in good health. Some clones in this sample may be carry-over from other donors' samples.

The rearrangement joins TRBV6-6 to TRBJ2-5; the match to TRBD1 covers 10 bases. V shed 0 bases and J 6 bases; nucleotides not matched to a gene: 4. Germline lookup yields CDR1 MNHNY and CDR2 SVGAGI (reference sequence). The CDR3 length is 15 residues. The CDR3 here is CASSYSGQGIKTQYF. DNA of the CDR3: TGTGCCAGCAGTTACTCGGGACAGGGGATAAAGACCCAGTACTTC.

The chain recombines TRBV10-2 with TRBJ2-7, with D possibly called TRBD1 or TRBD2 (5 bases each). V was shortened by 6 bases and J by 4 bases, with 16 bases between the two germline ends. The CDR3 covers 14 residues. CDR1 is WSHSY, CDR2 SAAADI, per germline. The CDR3 reads CASRSAGRTYEQYF. The DNA for the CDR3 is TGCGCCAGCAGATCAGCAGGGAGAACTTACGAGCAGTACTTC.

The CDR3 here is CAWDRGRGQETQYF. Written as DNA, the CDR3 is TGTGCCTGGGACAGGGGACGGGGCCAAGAGACCCAGTACTTC. The J gene is TRBJ2-5, the V gene TRBV30; 8 bases agree with TRBD1. CDR3 length: 14 residues. The J segment lost 1 base and the V segment lost 5 bases, leaving 6 bases of the junction unmatched. Germline V lookup: CDR1 GTSNPN, CDR2 SVGIG (reference sequence).

The genes are TRBV5-1 and TRBJ2-3; no reliable D call. With 0 bases removed from V and 0 bases from J, the gap between germline ends came to 17 bases. This CDR3 spans 18 amino acids. Germline V gene sequence: CDR1 SGHRS, CDR2 YFSETQ. In DNA, the CDR3 is TGCGCCAGCAGCTTGGAGGGTGGAGCGATTCCTAGCACAGATACGCAGTATTTT. Protein product: CASSLEGGAIPSTDTQYF. Full variable domain (remainder filled in from reference TRBV5-1 and TRBJ2-3): KAGVTQTPRYLIKTRGQQVTLSCSPISGHRSVSWYQQTPGQGLQFLFEYFSETQRNKGNFPGRFSGRQFSNSRSEMNVSTLELGDSALYLCASSLEGGAIPSTDTQYFGPGTRLTVL.

V usage is TRBV28 and J usage is TRBJ2-2; 7 bases map to TRBD2. J was trimmed by 8 bases and V by 6 bases; bases with no gene match: 18. Per germline, CDR1 MDHEN and CDR2 SYDVKM. The CDR3 loop spans 17 amino acids. CDR3 loop: CASSPGVGRGNGGELFF. The CDR3 coding sequence is TGTGCCAGCAGCCCCGGAGTCGGGCGGGGGAACGGGGGGGAGCTGTTTTTT. Using reference TRBV28 and TRBJ2-2 for the parts outside the CDR3, the full variable domain is DVKVTQSSRYLVKRTGEKVFLECVQDMDHENMFWYRQDPGLGLRLIYFSYDVKMKEKGDIPEGYSVSREKKERFSLILESASTNQTSMYLCASSPGVGRGNGGELFFGEGSRLTVL.

The chain employs TRBV27 and TRBJ1-6; 9 bases align to TRBD1. Germline V gene lookup returns CDR1 MNHEY and CDR2 SMNVEV (reference sequence). The V segment lost 4 bases and the J segment 11 bases; nucleotides outside the gene matches: 6. The CDR3 sequence is 14 residues long. The CDR3: CASSSDRGRTPLHF. The CDR3, as DNA: TGTGCCAGCAGTTCGGACAGGGGTCGGACACCCCTCCACTTT.

The rearrangement joins TRBV18 to TRBJ2-3; 14 bases match TRBD2. V dropped 1 base and J dropped 5; count of bases not matched to a gene: 8. CDR3 length: 18 amino acids. Germline V CDR1 and CDR2: KGHSH, LQKENI. In nucleotides, the CDR3 is TGTGCCAGCTCACCACTTCCGGGACTAGCGGGAGTGGTAGATACGCAGTATTTT. It specifies CASSPLPGLAGVVDTQYF.

V usage is TRBV2 and J usage is TRBJ2-7, with TRBD2 matching over 9 bases. The germline gives CDR1 SNHLY, CDR2 FYNNEI. The CDR3 loop spans 14 amino acids. The J segment lost 2 bases and the V segment lost 4 bases, leaving 3 bases of the junction unmatched. In DNA form, the CDR3 reads TGTGCCAGCAGTGGCGAGCGGGAGGCCTACGAGCAGTACTTC. It specifies CASSGEREAYEQYF.

This clone was seen only once. V usage is TRBV7-6 and J usage is TRBJ2-2; tentatively, D is TRBD1 (5 bases). V lost 5 bases and J lost 0, with 7 bases in between. CDR3 size: 14 residues. Germline CDR1 SGHVS, CDR2 FNYEAQ. Here the CDR3 DNA reads TGTGCCAGCAGCAGGGGCGCGAACACCGGGGAGCTGTTTTTT. Protein product: CASSRGANTGELFF.

The rearrangement joins TRBV7-6 to TRBJ1-4; the D is unclear. In germline, CDR1 is SGHVS, CDR2 FNYEAQ. The germline V and J ends were trimmed by 5 bases and 7 bases, with 11 bases remaining between them. This CDR3 is 13 amino acids long. CDR3 coding DNA: TGTGCCAGCAGCCCCGCCCGGACTGAAAAACTGTTTTTT. This gives the protein CASSPARTEKLFF.

The chain couples TRBV28 to TRBJ1-5; D perhaps matches TRBD1 (6 bases). The CDR3 spans 15 residues. The V gene's germline CDR1 is MDHEN and CDR2 SYDVKM. V was clipped by 1 base and J by 7 bases, with 14 bases between them. The CDR3 nucleotides are TGTGCCAGCAGTTTATCGCTACAGGGTGGACAGCCCCAGCATTTT. It translates to CASSLSLQGGQPQHF.

To note about this clone: This sample also contains other DNA sequences that code for the same CDR3. The rearrangement uses TRBV7-2 and TRBJ2-3; D call uncertain. Germline CDR1 and CDR2: SGHTA and FQGNSA. CDR3 size: 14 residues. The ends were cut back, 0 bases at V and 2 bases at J, with 6 bases in the middle. The CDR3 is CASSLAPNTDTQYF. Here the CDR3 DNA reads TGTGCCAGCAGCTTAGCCCCTAACACAGATACGCAGTATTTT.

The rearrangement uses TRBV9 and TRBJ2-5; the D gene could be TRBD1 or TRBD2 (5 bases each). The germline V and J ends were trimmed by 0 bases and 5 bases, with 14 bases remaining between them. CDR3 size: 15 residues. Germline V lookup: CDR1 SGDLS, CDR2 YYNGEE. The CDR3 here is CASSVDSGTVETQYF. DNA of the CDR3: TGTGCCAGCAGCGTAGATTCGGGGACGGTGGAGACCCAGTACTTC.

This clone was observed a single time. The CDR3 DNA follows: TGTGCCAGTAGTATAGGGGTCCTGAGCTCTGGGGCCAACGTCCTGACTTTC. This gives the protein CASSIGVLSSGANVLTF. The chain is built from TRBV19 and TRBJ2-6; D is unresolved. This CDR3 is built from 17 residues. In germline, CDR1 is LNHDA, CDR2 SQIVND (reference sequence). Trimming removed 1 base at V and 0 bases at J, with 10 bases between.

As concerns this clone: A junction boundary mismatches the germline segment, possibly from a read error. The chain links TRBV28 to TRBJ2-6; the match to TRBD2 covers 7 bases. The V gene's germline CDR1 is MDHEN and CDR2 SYDVKM. This CDR3 region has 18 residues. CDR3 sequence: CASSQAGREGSGVNVLTF. The CDR3, as DNA: TGTGCCAGCAGCCAGGCAGGGAGGGAAGGATCTGGGGTCAACGTCCTGACTTTC.

This clone was recorded a few times. The V and J genes are TRBV10-3 and TRBJ1-2, with TRBD1 as a possible D gene (5 bases). From germline, CDR1 is ENHRY and CDR2 SYGVKD. The CDR3 loop spans 14 amino acids. V was trimmed by 0 bases and J by 2 bases, leaving 7 bases between them. In DNA, the CDR3 is TGTGCCATCAGTGAGTCGGGGGGGAACTATGGCTACACCTTC. It is translated as CAISESGGNYGYTF.

This chain uses TRBV5-4 with TRBJ2-3; D ambiguous. The germline CDR1 and CDR2 sequences are SGHNT and YYREEE (reference sequence). V gave up 4 bases and J gave up 0 bases, with 15 bases separating them. This CDR3 has 16 amino acids. The CDR3 coding sequence is TGTGCCAGCAGCCGGTCCGGTTGGGCTAGCACAGATACGCAGTATTTT. As protein: CASSRSGWASTDTQYF.

The V and J genes are TRBV28 and TRBJ1-1; weak D call: TRBD1 (6 bases). Trimming left V 2 bases short and J 8 bases short, with 15 bases between. Germline V gene sequence: CDR1 MDHEN, CDR2 SYDVKM. The CDR3 has 14 residues. CDR3 DNA: TGTGCCAGCAGTTTAAGGGGGAGCAGGGGCGAAGCTTTCTTT. This sequence encodes CASSLRGSRGEAFF.

This clone has a handful of counts. The chain links TRBV27 to TRBJ2-7; tentatively, D is TRBD1 (5 bases). Germline CDR1 reads MNHEY; CDR2 reads SMNVEV (reference sequence). V was trimmed by 4 bases and J by 5 bases, leaving 12 bases between them. The length of the CDR3 is 13 residues. CDR3 loop: CASSSYRTHEQYF. The CDR3 DNA reads as TGTGCCAGCAGTTCCTACAGGACCCACGAGCAGTACTTC.

This clone has a handful of counts. The chain recombines TRBV5-1 with TRBJ1-2; 8 positions agree with TRBD1. CDR1 and CDR2 from the germline V gene are SGHRS and YFSETQ. CDR3 size: 14 residues. V shed 0 bases and J 6 bases; nucleotides not matched to a gene: 4. The CDR3 bases are TGCGCCAGCAGCTTGGCGACAGGGGATCATGGCTACACCTTC. Its translation: CASSLATGDHGYTF.

There are a few counts of this clone. This rearrangement joins TRBV27 to TRBJ2-5; D possibly corresponds to TRBD2 (5 bases). Germline assignment: CDR1 MNHEY and CDR2 SMNVEV (reference sequence). V gave up 6 bases and J gave up 5 bases, with 13 bases separating them. The CDR3 covers 13 residues. Here the CDR3 reads CASSWTDGETQYF. The CDR3 region has the DNA TGTGCCAGCAGCTGGACTGATGGGGAGACCCAGTACTTC.

This rearrangement joins TRBV5-4 to TRBJ2-2, with D hard to call. V lost 3 bases, J lost 4 bases, and 13 bases lay in between. Per germline, CDR1 SGHNT and CDR2 YYREEE (reference sequence). There are 15 residues in the CDR3. The CDR3: CASSSSHSSTGELFF. The DNA of the CDR3 is TGTGCCAGCAGCTCGTCCCATTCCAGCACCGGGGAGCTGTTTTTT. Filled out from reference TRBV5-4 and TRBJ2-2, the complete variable domain reads ETGVTQSPTHLIKTRGQQVTLRCSSQSGHNTVSWYQQALGQGPQFIFQYYREEENGRGNFPPRFSGLQFPNYSSELNVNALELDDSALYLCASSSSHSSTGELFFGEGSRLTVL.

About this clone itself: Other DNA sequences in the sample encode the same CDR3. The CDR3, as DNA: TGTGCCAGCAGTCTCCTCACAGATACGCAGTATTTT. It yields the protein CASSLLTDTQYF. The chain uses TRBV28 and TRBJ2-3; D remains unclear. Germline V gives CDR1 MDHEN, CDR2 SYDVKM. The length of the CDR3 is 12 residues. Trimming shortened V by 5 bases and J by 2 bases, and 5 bases separated the two germline ends.